The 5 T cell receptor beta chains given below trace back to one sample, sequenced in a study of PD-L1 blockade in urothelial cancer. Documented time point: pretreatment peripheral blood. Method: immunoSEQ multiplex PCR; TCRdb's copy keeps in-frame clones and lacks some. The sample yields roughly 95,000 clones, around nine tenths seen once. The material was PBMCs, obtained around atezolizumab (anti-PD-L1) treatment. The receptor set was obtained from a man between 60 and 75 years old with urothelial cancer.

This clone was seen only a few times. V is TRBV6-5 and J is TRBJ1-2, with a tentative D call TRBD1 (5 bases). Trimming removed 0 bases at V and 6 bases at J, with 14 bases between. Germline V gene data show CDR1 as MNHEY and CDR2 as SVGAGI. The CDR3 is 15 amino acids. DNA for the CDR3: TGTGCCAGCAGTTACTCACCGCAGGGACTTGATGGCTACACCTTC. As protein: CASSYSPQGLDGYTF.

The chain joins TRBV4-3 to TRBJ1-3; no firm D call. The CDR3 has 15 residues. The germline gives CDR1 LGHNA, CDR2 YSLEER. Deletions cut 2 bases from V and 1 base from J, with 9 bases between. CDR3 sequence reads: CASSQSSGSGNTIYF. The CDR3 DNA reads as TGCGCCAGCAGCCAATCTTCCGGGTCTGGAAACACCATATATTTT.

The rearrangement joins TRBV11-2 to TRBJ2-7, with 15 positions matching TRBD2. The CDR3 consists of 16 residues. Germline V gives CDR1 SGHAT, CDR2 FQNNGV. V lost 2 bases and J lost 4; bases outside the gene matches: 3. CDR3 nucleotide sequence: TGTGCCAGCAGCTTATATGGGACTAGCGGGGGGTACGAGCAGTACTTC. This translates into CASSLYGTSGGYEQYF.

The J gene is TRBJ2-1, the V gene TRBV18; 9 bases match TRBD2. Trimming cost V 3 bases and J 5 bases; bases outside gene matches: 8. From germline, CDR1 is KGHSH and CDR2 LQKENI. The length of the CDR3 is 16 residues. This chain's CDR3 is CASSPLGTSPNNEQFF. In DNA, the CDR3 is TGTGCCAGCTCACCCCTTGGGACTAGCCCAAACAATGAGCAGTTCTTC.

This chain uses TRBV28 with TRBJ1-2, with a possible D match to TRBD1 (5 bases). This CDR3 is 15 amino acids long. The germline V gene encodes CDR1 MDHEN and CDR2 SYDVKM. The V and J ends lost 7 bases and 7 bases respectively, with 22 bases between them. In DNA form, the CDR3 reads TGTGCCAGCACCGCCGGGACTTGGCTGACGGGTGGCTACACCTTC. It specifies CASTAGTWLTGGYTF.